This TCR beta chain was observed in a study of T cell changes during pregnancy in multiple sclerosis. Trimming removed 0 bases from V and 6 bases from J, with 12 bases in between. Germline-derived CDR1 and CDR2 are MGHDK and SYGVNS. The CDR3 extends over 15 amino acids. TCRdb keeps only in-frame clones here, not all; method: immunoSEQ multiplex PCR. Of around 30,000 clones in the sample, 90% are singletons; the top ten hold roughly 0.56%. This receptor was obtained from a female donor in good health, enrolled as a control in a pregnancy study. The specimen comprised CD4+ T cells from peripheral blood mononuclear cells, sampled in the third trimester of pregnancy. The gene calls are TRBV25-1 and TRBJ2-1; D gene unclear. The chain's CDR3 is CASSEYPSFGNEQFF. The CDR3 coding sequence is TGTGCCAGCAGTGAATATCCCAGTTTTGGCAATGAGCAGTTCTTC.